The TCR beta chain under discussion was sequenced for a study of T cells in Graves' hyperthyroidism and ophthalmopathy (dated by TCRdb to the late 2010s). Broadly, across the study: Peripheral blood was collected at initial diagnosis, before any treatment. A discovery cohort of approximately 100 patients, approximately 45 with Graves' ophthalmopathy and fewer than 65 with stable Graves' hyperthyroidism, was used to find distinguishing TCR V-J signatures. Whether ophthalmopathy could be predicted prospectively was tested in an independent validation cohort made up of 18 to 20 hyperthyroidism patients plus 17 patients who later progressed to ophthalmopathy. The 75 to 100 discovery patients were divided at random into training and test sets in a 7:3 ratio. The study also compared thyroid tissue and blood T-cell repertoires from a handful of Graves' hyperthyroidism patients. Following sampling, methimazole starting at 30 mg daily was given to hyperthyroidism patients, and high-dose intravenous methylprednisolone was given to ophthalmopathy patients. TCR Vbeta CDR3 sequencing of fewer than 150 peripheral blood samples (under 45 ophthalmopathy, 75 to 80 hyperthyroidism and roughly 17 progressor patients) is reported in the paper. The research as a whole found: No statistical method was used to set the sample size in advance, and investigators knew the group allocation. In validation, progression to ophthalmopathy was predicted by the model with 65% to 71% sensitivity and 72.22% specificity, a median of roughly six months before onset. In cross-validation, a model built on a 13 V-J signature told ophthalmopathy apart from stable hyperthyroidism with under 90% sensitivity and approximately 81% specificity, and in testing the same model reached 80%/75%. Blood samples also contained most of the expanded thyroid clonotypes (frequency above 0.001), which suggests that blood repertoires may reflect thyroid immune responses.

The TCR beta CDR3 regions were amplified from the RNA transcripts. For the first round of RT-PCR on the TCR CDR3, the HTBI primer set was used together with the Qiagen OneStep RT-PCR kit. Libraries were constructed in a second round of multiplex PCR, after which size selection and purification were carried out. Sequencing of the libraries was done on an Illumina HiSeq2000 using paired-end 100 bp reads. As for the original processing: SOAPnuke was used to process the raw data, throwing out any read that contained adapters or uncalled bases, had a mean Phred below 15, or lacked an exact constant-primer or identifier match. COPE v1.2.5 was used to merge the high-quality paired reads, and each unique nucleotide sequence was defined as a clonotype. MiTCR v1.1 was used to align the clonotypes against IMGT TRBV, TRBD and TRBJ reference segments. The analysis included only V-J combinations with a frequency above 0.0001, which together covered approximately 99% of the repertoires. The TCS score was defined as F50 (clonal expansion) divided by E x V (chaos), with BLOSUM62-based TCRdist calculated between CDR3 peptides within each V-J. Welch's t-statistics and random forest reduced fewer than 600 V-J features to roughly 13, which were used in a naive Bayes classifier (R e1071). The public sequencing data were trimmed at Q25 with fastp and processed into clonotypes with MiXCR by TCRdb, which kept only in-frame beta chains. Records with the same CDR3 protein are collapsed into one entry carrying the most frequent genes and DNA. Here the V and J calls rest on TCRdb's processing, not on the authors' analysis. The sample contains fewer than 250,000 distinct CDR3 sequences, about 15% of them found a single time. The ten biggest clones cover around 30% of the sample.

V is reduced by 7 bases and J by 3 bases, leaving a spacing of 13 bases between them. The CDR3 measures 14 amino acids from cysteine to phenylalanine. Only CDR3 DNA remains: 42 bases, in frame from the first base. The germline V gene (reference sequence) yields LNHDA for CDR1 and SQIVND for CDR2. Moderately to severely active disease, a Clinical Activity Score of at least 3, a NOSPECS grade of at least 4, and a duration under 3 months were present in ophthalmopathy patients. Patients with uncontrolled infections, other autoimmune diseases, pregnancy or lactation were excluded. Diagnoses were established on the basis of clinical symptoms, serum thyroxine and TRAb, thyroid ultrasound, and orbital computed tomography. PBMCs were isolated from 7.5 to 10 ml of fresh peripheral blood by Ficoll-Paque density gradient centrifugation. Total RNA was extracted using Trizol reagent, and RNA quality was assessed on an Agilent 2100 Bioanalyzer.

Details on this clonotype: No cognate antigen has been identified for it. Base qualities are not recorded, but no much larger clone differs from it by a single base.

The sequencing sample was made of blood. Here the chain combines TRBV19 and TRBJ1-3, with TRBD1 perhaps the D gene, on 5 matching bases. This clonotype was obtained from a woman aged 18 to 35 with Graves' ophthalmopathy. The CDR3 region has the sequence CASNVGDFGNTIYF. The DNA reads TGTGCCAGTAACGTAGGGGATTTTGGAAACACCATATATTTT. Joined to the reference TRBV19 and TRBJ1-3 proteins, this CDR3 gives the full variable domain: DGGITQSPKYLFRKEGQNVTLSCEQNLNHDAMYWYRQDPGQGLRLIYYSQIVNDFQKGDIAEGYSVSREKKESFPLTVTSAQKNPTAFYLCASNVGDFGNTIYFGEGSWLTVV.